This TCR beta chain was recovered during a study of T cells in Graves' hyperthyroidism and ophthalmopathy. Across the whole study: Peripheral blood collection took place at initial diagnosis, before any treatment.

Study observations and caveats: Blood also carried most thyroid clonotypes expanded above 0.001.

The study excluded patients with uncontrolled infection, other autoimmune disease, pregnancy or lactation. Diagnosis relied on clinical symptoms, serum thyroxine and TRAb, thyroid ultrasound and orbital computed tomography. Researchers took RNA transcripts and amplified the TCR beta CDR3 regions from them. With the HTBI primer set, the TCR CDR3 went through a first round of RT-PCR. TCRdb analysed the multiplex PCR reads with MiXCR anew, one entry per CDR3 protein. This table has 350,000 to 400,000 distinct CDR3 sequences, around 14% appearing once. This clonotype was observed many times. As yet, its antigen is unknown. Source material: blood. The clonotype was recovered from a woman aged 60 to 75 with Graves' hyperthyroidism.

CDR3 nucleotides: TGTGCCAGCAGCTTATACGGGAGTGTCGACGAGCAGTACTTC. Translated, it gives CASSLYGSVDEQYF. The J gene is TRBJ2-7, the V gene TRBV5-6, with D perhaps TRBD2 (6 bases). Per the germline V gene, CDR1 is SGHDT and CDR2 is YYEEEE. V dropped 2 bases and J dropped 5 bases, with 14 bases sitting between them. The CDR3 is 14 residues long. The variable domain in full, completed from reference TRBV5-6 and TRBJ2-7, reads DAGVTQSPTHLIKTRGQQVTLRCSPKSGHDTVSWYQQALGQGPQFIFQYYEEEERQRGNFPDRFSGHQFPNYSSELNVNALLLGDSALYLCASSLYGSVDEQYFGPGTRLTVT.